Each of the 14 T cell receptor beta chains below was sequenced from the same sample in a study of blood T cell repertoires in COVID-19. TCRdb's table, derived via immunoSEQ multiplex PCR, lists solely in-frame clones and lacks some. This sample has 350,000 or so clones, with about nine tenths found just once. Sequencing input: peripheral blood. The receptors come from a woman aged 55-69 years with COVID-19, enrolled during active disease.

The chain recombines TRBV6-5 with TRBJ1-4; maybe TRBD1 (5 bases). The CDR3 has 12 amino acids. Germline V gives CDR1 MNHEY, CDR2 SVGAGI. V gave up 5 bases and J gave up 12 bases, with 13 bases separating them. This CDR3 reads CASSRTRVELFF. CDR3 nucleotides: TGTGCCAGCAGTCGAACCAGGGTTGAACTGTTTTTT.

This chain uses TRBV7-2 with TRBJ1-4; D is uncertain. V was trimmed by 8 bases and J by 0 bases, leaving 13 bases between them. The CDR3 has 15 amino acids. The germline gives CDR1 SGHTA, CDR2 FQGNSA. DNA for the CDR3: TGTGCCAGCGTTCTCGACTCTGCAACTAATGAAAAACTGTTTTTT. Its protein is CASVLDSATNEKLFF.

This clone was found once. The rearrangement links TRBV2 to TRBJ1-4; 8 bases are a match to TRBD1. The trim removed 7 bases at V and 10 bases at J, leaving 8 bases unmatched. Germline CDR1 and CDR2: SNHLY and FYNNEI. The CDR3 runs 13 residues. The CDR3 here is CASTGRGLGKLFF. Here the CDR3 DNA reads TGTGCCAGCACGGGCAGGGGGCTTGGAAAACTGTTTTTT.

The chain has TRBV27 and TRBJ1-6; D may be TRBD1 (5 bases). CDR3 size: 16 residues. Germline CDR1 and CDR2: MNHEY and SMNVEV (reference sequence). V was shortened by 8 bases and J by 0 bases, with 14 bases between the two germline ends. The CDR3 here is CASAGGGSSYNSPLHF. The CDR3 nucleotides are TGTGCCAGCGCGGGGGGAGGGAGCTCCTATAATTCACCCCTCCACTTT.

The chain links TRBV10-3 to TRBJ1-5; 7 nucleotides agree with TRBD1. Losses at the gene ends were 5 bases for V and 2 bases for J; bases not matched to a gene: 6. This CDR3 contains 15 residues. CDR1 ENHRY and CDR2 SYGVKD come from the germline V gene. The CDR3 sequence: CAISQTGPGNQPQHF. Written as DNA, the CDR3 is TGTGCCATCAGTCAGACAGGGCCTGGCAATCAGCCCCAGCATTTT.

The gene calls are TRBV28 and TRBJ1-2; the match to TRBD1 covers 11 bases. Germline assignment: CDR1 MDHEN and CDR2 SYDVKM. Losses at the gene ends were 3 bases for V and 5 bases for J; bases not matched to a gene: 11. The CDR3 is 17 residues long. The CDR3 DNA reads TGTGCCAGCAGTTTCCCTTGGGGGACAGGGGGTATTTATGGCTACACCTTC. Its protein is CASSFPWGTGGIYGYTF.

The V and J genes are TRBV18 and TRBJ1-3, with D perhaps TRBD1 (6 bases). The germline gives CDR1 KGHSH, CDR2 LQKENI. CDR3 length: 18 residues. Between the trimmed V and J ends, which lost 2 bases and 0 bases, there was a span of 17 bases. The CDR3 spells CASSPGGQKQGSGNTIYF. DNA of the CDR3: TGTGCCAGCTCACCAGGGGGACAAAAACAGGGCTCTGGAAACACCATATATTTT.

This sequence joins TRBV19 and TRBJ1-1; 7 bases line up with TRBD1. CDR1 is LNHDA, CDR2 SQIVND, per germline (reference sequence). V was clipped by 10 bases and J by 3 bases; unmatched bases: 8. The CDR3 loop spans 13 amino acids. CDR3 region: CATTGTVDTEAFF. CDR3 DNA sequence: TGTGCCACCACCGGGACAGTCGACACTGAAGCTTTCTTT.

The chain uses TRBV30 and TRBJ1-2; tentative D call: TRBD1 (6 bases). The ends were cut back, 0 bases at V and 4 bases at J, with 18 bases in the middle. CDR3 size: 16 residues. Germline CDR1 is GTSNPN and CDR2 is SVGIG (reference sequence). The CDR3 loop is CAWSVSDRRFFYGYTF. Here the CDR3 DNA reads TGTGCCTGGAGTGTAAGCGACAGGCGATTCTTCTATGGCTACACCTTC.

The chain recombines TRBV9 with TRBJ1-2, with D perhaps TRBD1 (6 bases). Germline-derived CDR1 and CDR2 are SGDLS and YYNGEE. The CDR3 consists of 16 residues. The V gene lost 0 bases and the J gene lost 6 bases, with 18 bases spanning the gap. Written as DNA, the CDR3 is TGTGCCAGCAGCGTAGGTGGGTTTGGGGGGGCGCATGGCTACACCTTC. Translation: CASSVGGFGGAHGYTF.

V usage is TRBV20-1 and J usage is TRBJ1-1; D unclear. Germline V gene sequence: CDR1 DFQATT, CDR2 SNEGSKA (reference sequence). The V gene lost 6 bases and the J gene lost 3 bases, with 8 bases spanning the gap. The CDR3 length is 11 residues. The CDR3 region is CSATEHTEAFF. The DNA for the CDR3 is TGCAGTGCCACAGAACACACTGAAGCTTTCTTT.

This sequence joins TRBV5-1 and TRBJ1-2, with a weak D call TRBD1 (6 bases). Deletions cut 4 bases from V and 6 bases from J, with 16 bases between. CDR3 length equals 14 residues. CDR1 is SGHRS and CDR2 is YFSETQ in the germline V gene. The CDR3 sequence: CASSPRQGKDGYTF. CDR3 nucleotides: TGCGCCAGCAGCCCCCGGCAGGGGAAGGATGGCTACACCTTC.

The genes are TRBV29-1 and TRBJ2-5, with a tentative D call TRBD1 (5 bases). V was shortened by 0 bases and J by 0 bases, with 14 bases between the two germline ends. This CDR3 is 16 amino acids long. Germline assignment: CDR1 SQVTM and CDR2 ANQGSEA. The CDR3 DNA reads TGCAGCGTTGAAGATTTAAGGGGATCGTACCAAGAGACCCAGTACTTC. This gives the protein CSVEDLRGSYQETQYF. The variable domain in full, completed from reference TRBV29-1 and TRBJ2-5, reads SAVISQKPSRDICQRGTSLTIQCQVDSQVTMMFWYRQQPGQSLTLIATANQGSEATYESGFVIDKFPISRPNLTFSTLTVSNMSPEDSSIYLCSVEDLRGSYQETQYFGPGTRLLVL.

This chain links TRBV10-2 with TRBJ1-4; tentatively, D is TRBD1 (6 bases). The V gene lost 3 bases and the J gene lost 7 bases, with 12 bases spanning the gap. The CDR3 is 14 amino acids. Germline loops: CDR1 WSHSY, CDR2 SAAADI. CDR3 region: CASSDRGVGEKLFF. The CDR3 region has the DNA TGCGCCAGCAGTGACAGGGGCGTTGGTGAAAAACTGTTTTTT.